The clone carrying this T cell receptor (beta chain) was observed a few times. The table came from immunoSEQ multiplex PCR; TCRdb's copy has only in-frame clones and leaves some out. The top ten clones hold around 4.4% of a sample with some 60,000 clones, roughly nine tenths of them seen once. V shed 4 bases, J shed 1 base, and the junction held 2 bases outside the gene matches. This CDR3 comprises 14 residues. Germline loops: CDR1 KGHSH, CDR2 LQKENI. These data are taken from a study of technical replicates of blood from a few donors. The rearrangement joins TRBV18 to TRBJ1-1; TRBD1 agrees at 8 bases. The sequence was collected from a human donor in good health. Some clones in this sample may be carry-over from other donors' samples. The sample taken for sequencing was PBMCs. Written as DNA, the CDR3 is TGTGCCAGCTCACGGACAGGGCCGAACACTGAAGCTTTCTTT. Its translation is CASSRTGPNTEAFF.